Shown below are 19 T cell receptor beta chains from a single sample sequenced in a study of CD8 T cells in ankylosing spondylitis. TCRdb re-called the 5' RACE reads with MiXCR, one entry per CDR3 protein. The table has some 350,000 distinct CDR3 sequences, roughly 14% seen once. Source material: blood, either unsorted or a sorted T cell fraction (not recorded which). These receptor sequences come from a male donor with ankylosing spondylitis or in good health (not recorded which).

The genes are TRBV4-1 and TRBJ1-4; unclear D gene. Trimming shortened V by 0 bases and J by 2 bases, and 7 bases separated the two germline ends. The CDR3 consists of 15 residues. Germline V gene lookup returns CDR1 MGHRA and CDR2 YSYEKL. The CDR3 DNA is TGCGCCAGCAGCCAAGAGAGGGCTACTAATGAAAAACTGTTTTTT. As protein: CASSQERATNEKLFF.

The chain carries TRBV20-1 and TRBJ2-7, with a possible D match to TRBD1 (5 bases). V gave up 3 bases and J gave up 0 bases, with 18 bases separating them. Germline values: CDR1 DFQATT, CDR2 SNEGSKA (reference sequence). The CDR3 is made up of 16 amino acids. CDR3 DNA sequence: TGCAGTGCTAGCGGACGTAGACAGATCCCCTCCTACGAGCAGTACTTC. Protein sequence: CSASGRRQIPSYEQYF.

This clonotype was counted only a few times. The V and J genes are TRBV2 and TRBJ2-5; D might be TRBD2 (6 bases). From germline, CDR1 is SNHLY and CDR2 FYNNEI. V lost 8 bases, J lost 0 bases, and 13 bases lay in between. This CDR3 is 14 amino acids long. The CDR3 spells CASLAGRNQETQYF. CDR3 coding DNA: TGTGCCAGCTTGGCGGGGCGAAACCAAGAGACCCAGTACTTC.

This clonotype has just a few counts. The chain is built from TRBV18 and TRBJ1-5, with 8 bases identical to TRBD1. Trimming took 5 bases from V and 6 from J; bases not matched to a gene: 6. This CDR3 spans 14 amino acids. Looked up from germline, CDR1 is KGHSH and CDR2 is LQKENI. CDR3 nucleotide sequence: TGTGCCAGCTCATCTACAGGGGGTGTTCAGCCCCAGCATTTT. Translated, it gives CASSSTGGVQPQHF. Full variable domain (remainder filled in from reference TRBV18 and TRBJ1-5): NAGVMQNPRHLVRRRGQEARLRCSPMKGHSHVYWYRQLPEEGLKFMVYLQKENIIDESGMPKERFSAEFPKEGPSILRIQQVVRGDSAAYFCASSSTGGVQPQHFGDGTRLSIL.

The chain couples TRBV20-1 to TRBJ2-5, with a weak D call TRBD1 (6 bases). Germline loops: CDR1 DFQATT, CDR2 SNEGSKA (reference sequence). The CDR3 sequence is 14 residues long. V lost 3 bases and J 2 bases, leaving 13 bases between the germline ends. The CDR3 spells CSARRLGAQETQYF. Here the CDR3 DNA reads TGCAGTGCTAGGAGGTTGGGGGCTCAAGAGACCCAGTACTTC.

A few counts support this clonotype. V is TRBV29-1 and J is TRBJ1-1; tentatively, D is TRBD1 (5 bases). Trimming took off 5 bases at V and 6 bases at J, with 16 bases between the two ends. Germline V CDR1 and CDR2: SQVTM, ANQGSEA. The CDR3 totals 13 residues. The CDR3 nucleotides are TGCAGCGTTATGGGGGTGCTGGGTGCTGAAGCTTTCTTT. Its protein is CSVMGVLGAEAFF.

This clonotype was observed at least ten times. V and J are TRBV20-1 and TRBJ1-1; D is ambiguous. V lost 3 bases to trimming and J lost 1 base, with 6 bases between them. The CDR3 runs to 12 residues. Germline-derived CDR1 and CDR2 are DFQATT and SNEGSKA (reference sequence). In DNA form, the CDR3 reads TGCAGTGCTAGTATCCGGAACACTGAAGCTTTCTTT. Protein sequence: CSASIRNTEAFF.

This clonotype was found a few times. The V and J genes are TRBV5-1 and TRBJ2-3; no clear D. In germline, CDR1 is SGHRS, CDR2 YFSETQ. The CDR3 runs to 15 residues. V was shortened by 0 bases and J by 0 bases, with 8 bases between the two germline ends. CDR3 loop: CASSLEVSSTDTQYF. In DNA form, the CDR3 reads TGCGCCAGCAGCTTGGAGGTTTCTAGCACAGATACGCAGTATTTT.

The V gene is TRBV29-1, the J gene TRBJ1-2; D remains ambiguous. Germline CDR1 SQVTM, CDR2 ANQGSEA. The CDR3 consists of 12 residues. The V gene lost 2 bases and the J gene lost 4 bases, with 8 bases spanning the gap. This chain's CDR3 is CSVENESYGYTF. The CDR3 DNA is TGCAGCGTTGAAAACGAAAGCTATGGCTACACCTTC. The variable domain in full, with the rest retrieved from reference TRBV29-1 and TRBJ1-2, is SAVISQKPSRDICQRGTSLTIQCQVDSQVTMMFWYRQQPGQSLTLIATANQGSEATYESGFVIDKFPISRPNLTFSTLTVSNMSPEDSSIYLCSVENESYGYTFGSGTRLTVV.

The sample holds many counts of this clonotype. The chain employs TRBV10-3 and TRBJ2-2; no clear D gene. This CDR3 is built from 17 residues. Per the germline V gene, CDR1 is ENHRY and CDR2 is SYGVKD. The germline V and J ends were trimmed by 5 bases and 1 base, with 17 bases remaining between them. CDR3 in amino acids: CAISPIRVSQNTGELFF. In nucleotides, the CDR3 is TGTGCCATCAGTCCCATAAGAGTATCTCAGAACACCGGGGAGCTGTTTTTT.

This clonotype was detected only a few times. The chain links TRBV5-1 to TRBJ1-4, with TRBD1 as a possible D gene (5 bases). Germline V gene data show CDR1 as SGHRS and CDR2 as YFSETQ. The CDR3 contains 14 residues. Trimming cost V 3 bases and J 6 bases, with 12 bases left between them. CDR3 in DNA: TGCGCCAGCAGCTACTCGGGACGTGATGAAAAACTGTTTTTT. Its protein product is CASSYSGRDEKLFF.

Only a few counts were recorded for this clonotype. The chain has TRBV25-1 and TRBJ1-1, with 8 bases that match TRBD1. CDR3 size: 14 residues. CDR1 is MGHDK, CDR2 SYGVNS, per germline. The V gene end was trimmed by 2 bases and the J gene end by 7 bases; junction bases not matched to a gene: 6. As DNA, the CDR3 is TGTGCCAGCAGTGAACGGGACAGGACGAGTGAAGCTTTCTTT. Translating gives CASSERDRTSEAFF.

This clonotype was detected ten times or more. The chain employs TRBV6-1 and TRBJ1-6; D is perhaps TRBD1 (5 bases). This CDR3 spans 18 amino acids. Trimming removed 6 bases from V and 0 bases from J, with 18 bases in between. The germline CDR1 and CDR2 sequences are MNHNS and SASEGT. The CDR3 DNA follows: TGTGCCAGCAGACGGGGCCGGGACGGTAGCTCCTATAATTCACCCCTCCACTTT. Translation: CASRRGRDGSSYNSPLHF.

The sample holds a few counts of this clonotype. The genes are TRBV4-1 and TRBJ2-2; D may be TRBD1 or TRBD2 (6 bases each). The CDR3 runs 16 residues. In germline, CDR1 is MGHRA, CDR2 YSYEKL. Trimming took off 0 bases at V and 3 bases at J, with 11 bases between the two ends. The CDR3 region has the DNA TGCGCCAGCAGCCAAGAATCCGGGGGCCACACCGGGGAGCTGTTTTTT. Translated, it gives CASSQESGGHTGELFF.

V usage is TRBV7-2 and J usage is TRBJ2-3; D is perhaps TRBD1 or TRBD2 (5 bases each). This CDR3 is 15 amino acids long. V was trimmed by 5 bases and J by 2 bases, leaving 14 bases between them. Germline V CDR1 and CDR2: SGHTA, FQGNSA. CDR3 DNA sequence: TGTGCCAGCAGCCGTGGGGAAGGGACCACAGATACGCAGTATTTT. Amino acid sequence: CASSRGEGTTDTQYF.

The gene calls are TRBV10-3 and TRBJ2-1; 14 bases fit TRBD2. The CDR3 runs 15 residues. J was trimmed by 9 bases and V by 6 bases; bases with no gene match: 7. The germline V gene encodes CDR1 ENHRY and CDR2 SYGVKD. In DNA, the CDR3 is TGTGCCATCAGCCTGGGACTAGCGGGAGTTGTTGAGCAGTTCTTC. It is translated as CAISLGLAGVVEQFF.

This clonotype was found a few times. This chain links TRBV5-5 with TRBJ2-2; D unclear. The V end lost 6 bases, the J end lost 2 bases, and 14 bases lay between the germline ends. The CDR3 totals 15 residues. The germline V gene has CDR1 SGHKS and CDR2 YYEKEE (reference sequence). CDR3 amino acids: CASTSSSINTGELFF. CDR3 coding DNA: TGTGCCAGCACCTCAAGTTCCATTAACACCGGGGAGCTGTTTTTT.

This clonotype was found a few times. In DNA form, the CDR3 reads TGTGCCAGCAGCAGAACAGGGGTCGAGGAGCAGTACTTC. Translated, it gives CASSRTGVEEQYF. The chain carries TRBV5-6 and TRBJ2-7; 7 bases map to TRBD1. V was pared by 4 bases and J by 7 bases, with 8 bases of the junction left unmatched. Germline values: CDR1 SGHDT, CDR2 YYEEEE. The CDR3 runs 13 residues.

The J gene is TRBJ2-2, the V gene TRBV27; D possibly corresponds to TRBD1 (5 bases). Trimming pared 3 bases from V and 0 bases from J, leaving 17 bases between. The CDR3 extends over 18 amino acids. The V gene's germline CDR1 is MNHEY and CDR2 SMNVEV (reference sequence). The CDR3 DNA follows: TGTGCCAGCAGTTTGGGCCAGGGTTTGTTCGCGAACACCGGGGAGCTGTTTTTT. Protein: CASSLGQGLFANTGELFF.